The table lists the clone carrying this TCR beta chain with a few counts. The target antigen is unknown. The data belong to a study of blood T cells in healthy people across ages. Study results and caveats: While age rose, TCR beta diversity per million T cells dropped in a roughly linear way.

This CDR3 has 19 residues. Trimming took off 4 bases at V and 2 bases at J, with 23 bases between the two ends. Then a second PCR, running about 6 to 12 cycles, was carried out with a sample-barcoded 5' primer and a J-beta primer mix. TCRdb re-called the 5' RACE reads through MiXCR, storing one row per CDR3 protein. The table has about 800,000 distinct CDR3 sequences, approximately 25% seen once. These data were also reused for a study on T cells of mothers and their children.

The clonotype was recovered from a boy aged 5-17 years in good health. V usage is TRBV12-3 or TRBV12-4 and J usage is TRBJ1-4; perhaps TRBD1 as D (5 bases). The specimen sequenced was blood. The CDR3 loop is CASSSGNRPVQETNEKLFF. CDR3 DNA: TGTGCCAGCAGTTCTGGAAACCGACCTGTACAGGAGACTAATGAAAAACTGTTTTTT.